Below are 3 T cell receptor beta chains sequenced from a single sample in a study of blood T cells in healthy people across ages. The use of a sample-barcoded 5' primer and a J-beta primer mix characterized a second PCR of roughly 7 to 11 cycles. In TCRdb, the 5' RACE reads were re-called with MiXCR into one record per CDR3 protein. The sample records around 1,500,000 distinct CDR3 sequences, about 30% being singletons. Sequencing used blood. The receptor set was obtained from a woman under 40 in good health.

The table lists this clonotype with many counts. This chain links TRBV7-2 with TRBJ1-2; 7 bases align to TRBD1. V trimming: 3 bases; J trimming: 7 bases; junction bases outside the gene matches: 5. This CDR3 is 13 amino acids long. Germline V gives CDR1 SGHTA, CDR2 FQGNSA. The CDR3 here is CASSLQGVGGYTF. CDR3 DNA: TGTGCCAGCAGCTTGCAGGGGGTTGGTGGCTACACCTTC. The whole variable domain, filled in from reference TRBV7-2 and TRBJ1-2, reads GAGVSQSPSNKVTEKGKDVELRCDPISGHTALYWYRQSLGQGLEFLIYFQGNSAPDKSGLPSDRFSAERTGGSVSTLTIQRTQQEDSAVYLCASSLQGVGGYTFGSGTRLTVV.

This clonotype was seen more than once but under ten times. The chain is built from TRBV9 and TRBJ2-3, with D possibly being TRBD2 (6 bases). The V gene lost 0 bases and the J gene lost 6 bases, with 14 bases spanning the gap. This CDR3 has 15 amino acids. The V gene's germline CDR1 is SGDLS and CDR2 YYNGEE. CDR3 sequence reads: CASSVGGRGMDTQYF. The CDR3 DNA sequence: TGTGCCAGCAGCGTAGGAGGACGCGGGATGGATACGCAGTATTTT.

V and J are TRBV6-5 and TRBJ1-2, with 8 nucleotides matching TRBD1. Germline assignment: CDR1 MNHEY and CDR2 SVGAGI. This CDR3 has 15 amino acids. Losses at the gene ends were 4 bases for V and 7 bases for J; bases not matched to a gene: 11. The DNA of the CDR3 is TGTGCCAGCAGTTCACCTATGGACAGGGACCGTGGCTACACCTTC. Translated, it gives CASSSPMDRDRGYTF.